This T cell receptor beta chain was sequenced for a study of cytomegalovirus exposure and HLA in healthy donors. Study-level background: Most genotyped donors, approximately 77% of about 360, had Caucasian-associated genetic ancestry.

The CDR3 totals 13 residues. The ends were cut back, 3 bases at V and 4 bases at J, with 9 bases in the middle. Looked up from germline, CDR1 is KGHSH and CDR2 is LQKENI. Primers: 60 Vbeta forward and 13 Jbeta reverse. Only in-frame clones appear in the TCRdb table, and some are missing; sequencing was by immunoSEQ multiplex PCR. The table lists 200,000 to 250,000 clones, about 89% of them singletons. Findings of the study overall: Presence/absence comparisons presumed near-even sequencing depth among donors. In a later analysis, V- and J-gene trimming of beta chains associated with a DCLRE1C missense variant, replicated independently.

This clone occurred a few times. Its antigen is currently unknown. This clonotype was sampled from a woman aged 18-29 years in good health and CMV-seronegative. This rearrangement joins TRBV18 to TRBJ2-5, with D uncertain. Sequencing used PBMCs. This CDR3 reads CASSPPSVETQYF. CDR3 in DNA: TGTGCCAGCTCACCCCCCTCGGTAGAGACCCAGTACTTC.